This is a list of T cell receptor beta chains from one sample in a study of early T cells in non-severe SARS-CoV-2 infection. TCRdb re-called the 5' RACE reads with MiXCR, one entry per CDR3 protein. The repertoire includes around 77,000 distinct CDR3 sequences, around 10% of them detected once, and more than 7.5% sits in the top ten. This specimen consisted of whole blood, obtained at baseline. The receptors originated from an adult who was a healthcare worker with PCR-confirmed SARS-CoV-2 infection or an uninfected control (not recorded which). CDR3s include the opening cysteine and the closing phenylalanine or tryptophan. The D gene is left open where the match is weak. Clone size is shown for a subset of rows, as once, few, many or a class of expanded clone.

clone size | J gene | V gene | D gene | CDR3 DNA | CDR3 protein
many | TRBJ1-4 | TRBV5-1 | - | TGCGCCAGCAGCTTGGAAGCATCACAGGAAAAACTGTTTTTT | CASSLEASQEKLFF
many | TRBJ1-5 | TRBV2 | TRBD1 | TGTGCCAGCAGCCCGGACAGGGATCAGCCCCAGCATTTT | CASSPDRDQPQHF
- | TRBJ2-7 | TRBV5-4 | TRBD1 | TGTGCCAGCAGCCACGGGGACAGGGTTAGGTACGAGCAGTACTTC | CASSHGDRVRYEQYF
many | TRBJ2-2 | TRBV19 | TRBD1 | TGTGCCAGTACCCACACCGGGACAGGGAACACCGGGGAGCTGTTTTTT | CASTHTGTGNTGELFF
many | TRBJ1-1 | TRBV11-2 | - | TGTGCCAGCAGCTTACAGGGAAGGGCTGAAGCTTTCTTT | CASSLQGRAEAFF
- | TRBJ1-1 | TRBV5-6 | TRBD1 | TGTGCCAGCAGCCAGGGGACAGGATACACTGAAGCTTTCTTT | CASSQGTGYTEAFF
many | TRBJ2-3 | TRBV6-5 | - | TGTGCCAGCAGCCCCCCGGCTAGCGCCTTCGATACGCAGTATTTT | CASSPPASAFDTQYF
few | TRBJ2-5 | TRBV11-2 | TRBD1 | TGTGCCAGCAGCTTAGGACAGGGAGTCGAGACCCAGTACTTC | CASSLGQGVETQYF
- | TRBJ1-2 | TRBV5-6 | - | TGTGCCAGCAGCCGTTACCTCCTGGCCGGCTACACCTTC | CASSRYLLAGYTF
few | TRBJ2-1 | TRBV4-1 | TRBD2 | TGCGCCAGCAGCCAAGAGAAGCGGGGGTTCCGAATTGAGCAGTTCTTC | CASSQEKRGFRIEQFF
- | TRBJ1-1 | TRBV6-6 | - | TGTGCCAGCAGTCGACGAGGGGGGCCTTTGAACACTGAAGCTTTCTTT | CASSRRGGPLNTEAFF
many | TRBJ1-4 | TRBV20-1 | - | TGCAGTGCTAGAGGAGGGGGAGTTAATGAAAAACTGTTTTTT | CSARGGGVNEKLFF
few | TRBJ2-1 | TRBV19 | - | TGTGCCAGTAGTATTGGGACAGAGCAGTTCTTC | CASSIGTEQFF
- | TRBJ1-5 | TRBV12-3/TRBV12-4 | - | TGTGCCAGCAGTTTATACCCCTCCCCCCAGCATTTT | CASSLYPSPQHF
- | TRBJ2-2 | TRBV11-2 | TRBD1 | TGTGCCAGCAGCTCTTGGGGACAGGTGAACACCGGGGAGCTGTTTTTT | CASSSWGQVNTGELFF
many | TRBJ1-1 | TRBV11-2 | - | TGTGCCAGCAGCTTGGGGGCTGACACTGAAGCTTTCTTT | CASSLGADTEAFF
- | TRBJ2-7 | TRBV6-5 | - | TGTGCCAGCAGACTCCCCCGGCAGGGTGGAAGCTACGAGCAGTACTTC | CASRLPRQGGSYEQYF
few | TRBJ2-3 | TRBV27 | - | TGTGCCAGCAGTTCGAGTTATGGAGATACGCAGTATTTT | CASSSSYGDTQYF
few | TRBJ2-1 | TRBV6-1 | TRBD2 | TGTGCCAGCAGTGCCCGACTAGCGGGGGGAACCTTCTACAATGAGCAGTTCTTC | CASSARLAGGTFYNEQFF
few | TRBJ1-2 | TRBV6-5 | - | TGTGCCAGCAGTTACCGATACAGGGCCAACTATGGCTACACCTTC | CASSYRYRANYGYTF
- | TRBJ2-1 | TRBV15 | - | TGTGCCACCAGCAGAACGGGTGGTGGCTACGCTGAGCAGTTCTTC | CATSRTGGGYAEQFF
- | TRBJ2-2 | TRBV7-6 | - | TGTGCCAGCAGCTTATCAGGGACCGAGGAGCTGTTTTTT | CASSLSGTEELFF
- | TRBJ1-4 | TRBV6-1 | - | TGTGCCGGAGGGACCAGGGGAGCTAATGAAAAACTGTTTTTT | CAGGTRGANEKLFF
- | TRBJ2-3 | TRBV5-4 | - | TGTGCCAGCAGCTTGGGTGCCCGGAGGTCCACAGATACGCAGTATTTT | CASSLGARRSTDTQYF
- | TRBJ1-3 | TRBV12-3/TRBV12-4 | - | TGTGCCAGCAGTTGGGACGTGAACTCTGGAAACACCATATATTTT | CASSWDVNSGNTIYF
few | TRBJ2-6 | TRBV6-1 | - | TGTGCCAGCGGAGTAACGGACTCAACCTCTGGGGCCAACGTCCTGACTTTC | CASGVTDSTSGANVLTF
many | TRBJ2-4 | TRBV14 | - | TGTGCCAGCAGCCATTCGGGCGGAAAAAACATTCAGTACTTC | CASSHSGGKNIQYF
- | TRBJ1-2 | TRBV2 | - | TGTGCCAGCAGCGAAGGGAGGGATGGCTACACCTTC | CASSEGRDGYTF
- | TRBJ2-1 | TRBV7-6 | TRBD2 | TGTGCCAGCAGCTTAGCCCCGGGACTAGCGGGGGGGCCTCTGTACAATGAGCAGTTCTTC | CASSLAPGLAGGPLYNEQFF
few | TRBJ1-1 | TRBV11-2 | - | TGTGCCAGCAGCTTAGTCTGGGGAAAAGCTTTCTTT | CASSLVWGKAFF
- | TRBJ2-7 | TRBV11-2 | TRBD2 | TGTGCCAGCAGCTCTGGACTAGCGGGGGCATACGAGCAGTACTTC | CASSSGLAGAYEQYF
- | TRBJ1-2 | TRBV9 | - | TGTGCCAGCAGCGTAGGGGCAGGTGGGAACTATGGCTACACCTTC | CASSVGAGGNYGYTF
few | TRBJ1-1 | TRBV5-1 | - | TGCGCCAGCAGCCCCAGGACAGCGTCGAACACTGAAGCTTTCTTT | CASSPRTASNTEAFF
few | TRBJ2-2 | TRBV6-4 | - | TGTGCCAGCAGTTATAGCGGAGGGACCGGGGAGCTGTTTTTT | CASSYSGGTGELFF
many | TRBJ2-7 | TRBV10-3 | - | TGTGCCATCAGTGAGCCGGGGGAGAGCTCCTACGAGCAGTACTTC | CAISEPGESSYEQYF
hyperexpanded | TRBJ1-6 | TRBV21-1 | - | TGTGCCAGCAGCAAAGTTTGGACAAGCGGTTCACCCCTCCACTTT | CASSKVWTSGSPLHF
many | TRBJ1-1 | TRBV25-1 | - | TGTGCCAGCAGTGAATGGGGCAGGGAAGTGGTCGTAGCTTTCTTT | CASSEWGREVVVAFF
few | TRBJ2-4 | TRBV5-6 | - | TGTGCCAGCAGTTGGGAGTCTGTCAATAACATTCAGTACTTC | CASSWESVNNIQYF
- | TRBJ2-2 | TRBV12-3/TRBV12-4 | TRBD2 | TGTGCCAGCAGTTTAAAGAGCGGGGGGTCCACCGGGGAGCTGTTTTTT | CASSLKSGGSTGELFF
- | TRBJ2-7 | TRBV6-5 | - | TGTGCCAGCAGTTATAAGGGGTCATACGAGCAGTACTTC | CASSYKGSYEQYF
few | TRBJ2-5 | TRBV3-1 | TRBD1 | TGTGCCAGCAGCCTGAAGGAATTGCGGGACAGGGGTCGAGAGACCCAGTACTTC | CASSLKELRDRGRETQYF
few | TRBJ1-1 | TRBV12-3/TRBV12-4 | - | TGTGCCAGCACAACCGGGACAATGAACACTGAAGCTTTCTTT | CASTTGTMNTEAFF
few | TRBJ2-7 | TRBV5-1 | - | TGCGCCAGCAGCGGGGGCCCGTCGCCTAGCTACGAGCAGTACTTC | CASSGGPSPSYEQYF
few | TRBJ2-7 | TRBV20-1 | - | TGCAGTGCTAGCTCCGGGACACTCTACGAGCAGTACTTC | CSASSGTLYEQYF
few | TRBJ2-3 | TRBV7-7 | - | TGTGCCAGCAGCCCCGACAGTTTCACAGATACGCAGTATTTT | CASSPDSFTDTQYF
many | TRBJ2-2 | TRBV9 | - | TGTGCCAGCAGCGTAGTAGGGCTGGGGGACCTGTTTTTT | CASSVVGLGDLFF
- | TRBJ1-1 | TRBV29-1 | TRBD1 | TGCAGCGTTGATACAGGGGGCATAGGTAAAGCTTTCTTT | CSVDTGGIGKAFF
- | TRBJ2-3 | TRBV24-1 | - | TGTGCCACCAGTGATTTAGGGACCCCGGATACGCAGTATTTT | CATSDLGTPDTQYF
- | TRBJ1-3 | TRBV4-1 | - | TGCGCCAGCAGCCAAGTCCATACAGGGTACTCTGGAAACACCATATATTTT | CASSQVHTGYSGNTIYF
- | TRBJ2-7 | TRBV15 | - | TGTGCCACCAGCAGAGGCGGCCAGGTATTGACCTACGAGCAGTACTTC | CATSRGGQVLTYEQYF
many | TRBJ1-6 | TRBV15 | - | TGTGCCACCAGCAATCCTGAGGACAGCTTTTCACCCCTCCACTTT | CATSNPEDSFSPLHF
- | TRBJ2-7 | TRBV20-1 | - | TGCAGTGCTAGCATTTCTGGGGGGACACCCTCCTACGAGCAGTACTTC | CSASISGGTPSYEQYF
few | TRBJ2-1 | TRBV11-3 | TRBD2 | TGTGCCAGCAGCTTAGATCTCGGCGGGGGGGCAGTCAATGAGCAGTTCTTC | CASSLDLGGGAVNEQFF